The 32 T cell receptor beta chains below were found in one sample sequenced in a study of T-cell memory formation after mild COVID-19 (dated by TCRdb to the early 2020s). The protocol used for the library was 5' RACE. The sequencer listed for this sample is Illumina NovaSeq 6000. Clones were called with MiXCR by TCRdb after fastp trimmed the public reads at Q25, and only in-frame beta chains were retained. A single entry per CDR3 protein holds the most common genes and DNA from its merged rows. The sample table contains roughly 300,000 distinct CDR3 sequences; only one count was recorded for under 8.5% of them. The top ten constitute 20% to 25% of the sample. Sequencing was done on a sample of PBMCs or a T cell subset sorted from them (not recorded which). The origin of the receptors is a man between 18 and 29 years old who had mild COVID-19 (a few samples of this study predate the infection). The sample titles of this study are shuffled in the database, so cell type and time point are left out; the donor was told from shared clones.

This rearrangement joins TRBV2 to TRBJ2-7, with 11 bases fitting TRBD1. The germline V gene encodes CDR1 SNHLY and CDR2 FYNNEI. Unmatched junction bases numbered 4, after V lost 6 bases and J lost 6 bases. The CDR3 length is 13 residues. The CDR3 sequence: CASRGQGEGEQYF. The CDR3 DNA sequence: TGTGCCAGCAGGGGACAGGGGGAAGGCGAGCAGTACTTC.

This clonotype was picked up a small number of times. The chain is built from TRBV5-1 and TRBJ1-1, with D perhaps TRBD1 (5 bases). The CDR3 is made up of 14 amino acids. Trimming pared 0 bases from V and 6 bases from J, leaving 12 bases between. Germline-derived CDR1 and CDR2 are SGHRS and YFSETQ. The CDR3 bases are TGCGCCAGCAGCTTGGGGGCCAGGGACGCTGAAGCTTTCTTT. It translates to CASSLGARDAEAFF.

This clonotype showed up many times. DNA of the CDR3: TGTGCCAGCAGTTTTCCCGTAACGGGGGGGCGGACAGATACGCAGTATTTT. Translated: CASSFPVTGGRTDTQYF. The V gene is TRBV12-3 or TRBV12-4, the J gene TRBJ2-3; 8 bases are shared with TRBD2. J lost 3 bases, V lost 3 bases, and 11 bases had no gene match. The length of the CDR3 is 17 residues.

This clonotype was seen a few times. The chain joins TRBV2 to TRBJ2-3; no clear D. This CDR3 contains 14 residues. CDR1 and CDR2 (germline): SNHLY, FYNNEI. Trimming removed 3 bases from V and 4 bases from J, with 11 bases in between. Here the CDR3 DNA reads TGTGCCAGCAGTGAGGCGAGCGTCCCAGATACGCAGTATTTT. Protein sequence: CASSEASVPDTQYF.

The chain joins TRBV7-2 to TRBJ2-7, with 13 positions matching TRBD2. The ends lost 5 bases at V and 3 bases at J; junction bases unmatched: 10. The CDR3 runs to 17 residues. Germline V gene data show CDR1 as SGHTA and CDR2 as FQGNSA. The CDR3 bases are TGTGCCAGCAGCCCACCAGGGACTAGCGGGGCTATCTACGAGCAGTACGTC. Protein: CASSPPGTSGAIYEQYV.

This clonotype has a count of ten or more. The chain links TRBV5-1 to TRBJ2-5, with D possibly TRBD1 on 6 matching bases. Deletions cut 6 bases from V and 5 bases from J, with 11 bases between. This CDR3 comprises 12 residues. Looked up from germline, CDR1 is SGHRS and CDR2 is YFSETQ. The CDR3 sequence is CASKGVLETQYF. The CDR3 region has the DNA TGCGCCAGCAAGGGGGTCCTGGAGACCCAGTACTTC.

This clonotype was picked up many times. The gene calls are TRBV5-1 and TRBJ2-1, with D unresolved. The germline V and J ends were trimmed by 0 bases and 3 bases, with 7 bases remaining between them. There are 14 residues in the CDR3. CDR1 SGHRS and CDR2 YFSETQ come from the germline V gene. For the CDR3, the DNA is TGCGCCAGCAGCTTGGCCTCAGGCTACAATGAGCAGTTCTTC. Encoded protein: CASSLASGYNEQFF.

This clonotype showed up just a few times. V usage is TRBV20-1 and J usage is TRBJ2-5, with no clear D. The germline V gene has CDR1 DFQATT and CDR2 SNEGSKA (reference sequence). The V end lost 4 bases, the J end lost 2 bases, and 17 bases lay between the germline ends. This CDR3 comprises 15 residues. CDR3 residues: CSATPWGIDQETQYF. The CDR3 bases are TGCAGTGCTACCCCATGGGGAATAGATCAAGAGACCCAGTACTTC.

This clonotype was counted a few times. The genes are TRBV27 and TRBJ1-6; TRBD1 is a possible D gene (5 bases). Trimming removed 4 bases from V and 8 bases from J, with 15 bases in between. The CDR3 covers 15 residues. From germline, CDR1 is MNHEY and CDR2 SMNVEV (reference sequence). The CDR3 here is CASSSRGLFYSPLHF. In nucleotides, the CDR3 is TGTGCCAGCAGTTCTCGGGGACTGTTTTATTCACCCCTCCACTTT.

This clonotype was seen a handful of times. This chain joins TRBV7-2 and TRBJ2-5; D gene ambiguous. Per the germline V gene, CDR1 is SGHTA and CDR2 is FQGNSA. This CDR3 has 14 amino acids. V lost 2 bases to trimming and J lost 3 bases, with 10 bases between them. CDR3 DNA sequence: TGTGCCAGCAGCTTAAGTCGAAGCGAAGAGACCCAGTACTTC. Its translation is CASSLSRSEETQYF.

This chain joins TRBV12-3 or TRBV12-4 and TRBJ1-6, with D possibly TRBD1 on 5 matching bases. V was pared by 5 bases and J by 14 bases, with 19 bases between. This CDR3 region has 14 residues. Written as DNA, the CDR3 is TGTGCCAGCAGTCAGGACACGATCAATTGGGCCCTCCACTTT. The encoded protein is CASSQDTINWALHF.

This clonotype showed up just a few times. V gene TRBV24-1 combines with J gene TRBJ2-2, with D perhaps given as TRBD1 or TRBD2 (6 bases each). Germline V gene lookup returns CDR1 KGHDR and CDR2 SFDVKD. Trimming pared 2 bases from V and 3 bases from J, leaving 27 bases between. The CDR3 has 21 amino acids. Here the CDR3 DNA reads TGTGCCACCAGTGATTCGTGGACGTCTCCCAGGGGCGGGAATTACACCGGGGAGCTGTTTTTT. Its protein product is CATSDSWTSPRGGNYTGELFF.

This clonotype was seen once. The chain is built from TRBV20-1 and TRBJ2-7; 7 bases align to TRBD2. CDR3 length: 13 residues. Germline-derived CDR1 and CDR2 are DFQATT and SNEGSKA (reference sequence). Unmatched junction bases numbered 10, after V lost 3 bases and J lost 8 bases. The chain's CDR3 is CSASWGGVTQQYV. The CDR3 DNA follows: TGCAGTGCTAGTTGGGGGGGGGTGACACAGCAGTACGTC.

This clonotype was detected only a few times. The rearrangement links TRBV6-2 or TRBV6-3 to TRBJ2-7; 9 bases align to TRBD1. The CDR3 totals 14 residues. Trimming removed 6 bases from V and 1 base from J; junction bases left unmatched: 4. Germline CDR1 MNHEY, CDR2 SVGEGT. CDR3 loop: CASRGTGLSYEQYV. The CDR3 DNA follows: TGTGCCAGCAGGGGGACAGGGCTATCCTACGAGCAGTACGTC.

In this sample, this clonotype turned up a few times. V usage is TRBV18 and J usage is TRBJ1-1; D remains unclear. Trimming cost V 6 bases and J 11 bases, with 13 bases left between them. Germline V gives CDR1 KGHSH, CDR2 LQKENI. The CDR3 consists of 11 residues. The CDR3 region has the DNA TGTGCCAGCTCTCAAGACCGGAGTGCTTTCTTT. Translated: CASSQDRSAFF.

This clonotype has a handful of counts. This chain uses TRBV6-1 with TRBJ2-5; the D gene is possibly TRBD2 (5 bases). The CDR3 extends over 13 amino acids. The V gene's germline CDR1 is MNHNS and CDR2 SASEGT. V was pared by 6 bases and J by 5 bases, with 13 bases between. The CDR3 nucleotides read TGTGCCAGCAGGGAGCGGACTCCGGAGACCCAGTACTTC. Translated: CASRERTPETQYF.

This clonotype was detected a few times. The gene calls are TRBV28 and TRBJ1-1; D gene unclear. Trimming took off 0 bases at V and 2 bases at J, with 10 bases between the two ends. The CDR3 covers 15 residues. CDR1 and CDR2 (germline): MDHEN, SYDVKM. CDR3 sequence reads: CASSLWQAGNTEAFF. The CDR3 DNA reads TGTGCCAGCAGTTTATGGCAAGCCGGAAACACTGAAGCTTTCTTT.

This clonotype was seen at least ten times. The chain has TRBV7-2 and TRBJ1-1; D remains ambiguous. The CDR3 loop spans 17 amino acids. The ends were cut back, 5 bases at V and 1 base at J, with 20 bases in the middle. The germline CDR1 and CDR2 sequences are SGHTA and FQGNSA. The DNA for the CDR3 is TGTGCCAGCAGCCCCTCTTTAGGTAGAACGGGGAACACTGAAGCTTTCTTT. It encodes CASSPSLGRTGNTEAFF. Drawing the rest from reference TRBV7-2 and TRBJ1-1, the complete variable domain is GAGVSQSPSNKVTEKGKDVELRCDPISGHTALYWYRQSLGQGLEFLIYFQGNSAPDKSGLPSDRFSAERTGGSVSTLTIQRTQQEDSAVYLCASSPSLGRTGNTEAFFGQGTRLTVV.

V gene TRBV10-3 combines with J gene TRBJ2-5, with 13 bases aligning to TRBD2. The CDR3 contains 15 residues. J lost 5 bases, V lost 4 bases, and 4 bases had no gene match. CDR1 ENHRY and CDR2 SYGVKD come from the germline V gene. In DNA form, the CDR3 reads TGTGCCATCAGTGTGGGACTAGCGGGGATTGAGACCCAGTACTTC. Amino acids: CAISVGLAGIETQYF.

This clonotype was seen only a few times. The V call is TRBV29-1, the J call TRBJ1-2, with 7 bases lining up with TRBD1. The CDR3 totals 12 residues. The germline V gene encodes CDR1 SQVTM and CDR2 ANQGSEA. Losses at the gene ends were 3 bases for V and 4 bases for J; bases not matched to a gene: 2. CDR3 nucleotides: TGCAGCGTTGAGGGACAGTTCTATGGCTACACCTTC. Protein sequence: CSVEGQFYGYTF.

This clonotype turned up a few times. The CDR3 coding sequence is TGTGCCAGCAGCAGTTTCAGGACAGGGATTAGCAATCAGCCCCAGCATTTT. This encodes CASSSFRTGISNQPQHF. The chain recombines TRBV7-8 with TRBJ1-5; TRBD1 aligns across 8 bases. V shed 5 bases, J shed 0 bases, and the junction held 9 bases outside the gene matches. The CDR3 has 17 residues. Looked up from germline, CDR1 is SGHVS and CDR2 is FQNEAQ. Using reference TRBV7-8 and TRBJ1-5 for the parts outside the CDR3, the full variable domain is GAGVSQSPRYKVAKRGQDVALRCDPISGHVSLFWYQQALGQGPEFLTYFQNEAQLDKSGLPSDRFFAERPEGSVSTLKIQRTQQEDSAVYLCASSSFRTGISNQPQHFGDGTRLSIL.

This clonotype was seen a handful of times. The chain joins TRBV2 to TRBJ1-4; no firm D call. This CDR3 contains 12 residues. Germline loops: CDR1 SNHLY, CDR2 FYNNEI. Deletions cut 1 base from V and 7 bases from J, with 4 bases between. CDR3 loop: CASSEGGEKLFF. The CDR3 DNA is TGTGCCAGCAGTGAAGGAGGTGAAAAACTGTTTTTT.

CDR3 nucleotides: TGCGCCAGCAGCTTGGAGTTCCAGCAGGAGGATGGCTACACCTTC. Translated, it gives CASSLEFQQEDGYTF. The chain is built from TRBV5-1 and TRBJ1-2; D is undetermined. This CDR3 comprises 15 residues. CDR1 and CDR2 (germline): SGHRS, YFSETQ. V was clipped by 0 bases and J by 6 bases, with 15 bases between them.

The chain uses TRBV5-1 and TRBJ2-7; the D gene is possibly TRBD1 (6 bases). The CDR3 is 11 amino acids. Trimming removed 6 bases at V and 4 bases at J, with 8 bases between. Germline CDR1 is SGHRS and CDR2 is YFSETQ. The CDR3 region is CASKGEYEQYF. As DNA, the CDR3 is TGCGCCAGCAAGGGGGAGTACGAGCAGTACTTC.

This clonotype was picked up a small number of times. The chain joins TRBV7-9 to TRBJ2-2, with 11 positions matching TRBD2. Germline CDR1 and CDR2: SEHNR and FQNEAQ (reference sequence). The V segment lost 5 bases and the J segment 8 bases; nucleotides outside the gene matches: 13. The CDR3 runs 17 residues. The CDR3 loop is CASSPGLAGLGAGELFF. The CDR3 nucleotides read TGTGCCAGCAGCCCTGGACTAGCGGGTCTGGGAGCTGGGGAGCTGTTTTTT.

The chain is built from TRBV11-2 and TRBJ2-7; 9 bases are a match to TRBD2. The V and J ends lost 0 bases and 2 bases, in that order; junction bases with no gene match: 5. CDR3 length equals 16 residues. In germline, CDR1 is SGHAT, CDR2 FQNNGV. CDR3 sequence: CASSLESLAGTYEQYF. The CDR3 bases are TGTGCCAGCAGCTTAGAAAGTCTAGCGGGGACCTACGAGCAGTACTTC.

This clonotype has at least ten counts. The chain employs TRBV3-1 and TRBJ2-5, with D unresolved. Germline V gene data show CDR1 as LGHDT and CDR2 as YNNKEL (reference sequence). The CDR3 covers 15 residues. Trimming shortened V by 0 bases and J by 1 base, and 9 bases separated the two germline ends. The CDR3, as DNA: TGTGCCAGCAGCCAAGAGCTGGAGACCCAAGAGACCCAGTACTTC. Protein sequence: CASSQELETQETQYF.

This clonotype was seen repeatedly, ten times or more. This chain links TRBV4-3 with TRBJ2-1; D is unclear. Germline V gene lookup returns CDR1 LGHNA and CDR2 YSLEER. This CDR3 has 12 residues. Between the trimmed V and J ends, which lost 3 bases and 7 bases, there was a span of 7 bases. CDR3 loop: CASSQWPNEQFF. In nucleotides, the CDR3 is TGCGCCAGCAGCCAGTGGCCGAATGAGCAGTTCTTC.

The chain has TRBV28 and TRBJ2-7; D gene unclear. Trimming removed 6 bases from V and 3 bases from J, with 15 bases in between. The CDR3 sequence is 14 residues long. CDR1 is MDHEN and CDR2 is SYDVKM in the germline V gene. Here the CDR3 reads CASSGGQRNYEQYV. DNA for the CDR3: TGTGCCAGCAGCGGCGGCCAACGGAACTACGAGCAGTACGTC.

The chain couples TRBV7-2 to TRBJ2-7, with TRBD1 identical over 12 bases. The CDR3 runs 14 residues. CDR1 and CDR2 (germline): SGHTA, FQGNSA. Trimming removed 5 bases from V and 5 bases from J; junction bases left unmatched: 4. CDR3 amino acids: CASSPRDRGHEQYV. In DNA, the CDR3 is TGTGCCAGCAGCCCCCGGGACAGGGGGCACGAGCAGTACGTC.

This chain connects TRBV15 to TRBJ1-6, with a weak D call TRBD1 (5 bases). The CDR3 has 13 amino acids. Trimming took 3 bases from V and 7 from J, leaving 7 bases between them. In germline, CDR1 is LNHNV, CDR2 YYDKDF (reference sequence). The CDR3 protein is CATSRTVNSPLHF. CDR3 DNA sequence: TGTGCCACCAGCAGGACAGTAAATTCACCCCTCCACTTT.

This chain joins TRBV7-2 and TRBJ2-2; 7 nucleotides agree with TRBD1. CDR3 length: 15 residues. V shed 3 bases and J 3 bases; nucleotides not matched to a gene: 4. The germline V gene encodes CDR1 SGHTA and CDR2 FQGNSA. The chain's CDR3 is CASSFAQGDTGELFF. CDR3 DNA sequence: TGTGCCAGCAGCTTCGCCCAGGGGGACACCGGGGAGCTGTTTTTT. Using reference TRBV7-2 and TRBJ2-2 for the parts outside the CDR3, the full variable domain is GAGVSQSPSNKVTEKGKDVELRCDPISGHTALYWYRQSLGQGLEFLIYFQGNSAPDKSGLPSDRFSAERTGGSVSTLTIQRTQQEDSAVYLCASSFAQGDTGELFFGEGSRLTVL.